This is a list of T cell receptor beta chains from one sample in a study of blood T cell repertoires in COVID-19. The data were produced by immunoSEQ multiplex PCR, yet TCRdb's version contains in-frame clones alone and is incomplete. This sample yields roughly 250,000 clones, of which 70% to 90% are seen a single time; about 4.1% belongs to the top ten. The material sequenced was PBMCs or T cells enriched from blood (not recorded which). The receptors were gathered from a woman in her 30s who had recovered from COVID-19. Both conserved end residues are part of each CDR3. The order of the fields is CDR3 protein, CDR3 DNA, D gene, J gene, clone size, V gene. The D gene is left open where the match is weak. Not every row has a clone size; where given, it reads once, few, many or a size class.

CDR3 protein: CAISLGTGNTEAFF; CDR3 DNA: TGTGCCATCAGCCTGGGGACAGGGAACACTGAAGCTTTCTTT; D gene: TRBD1; J gene: TRBJ1-1; clone size: .; V gene: TRBV10-3
CDR3 protein: CASSNGLAGVTDTQYF; CDR3 DNA: TGTGCCAGCAGCAACGGACTAGCGGGGGTTACGGATACGCAGTATTTT; D gene: TRBD2; J gene: TRBJ2-3; clone size: .; V gene: TRBV14
CDR3 protein: CASSESEGASGSGETQYF; CDR3 DNA: TGTGCCAGCAGTGAATCAGAGGGAGCTAGCGGGAGTGGGGAGACCCAGTACTTC; D gene: TRBD2; J gene: TRBJ2-5; clone size: .; V gene: TRBV25-1
CDR3 protein: CASSLVIQGYGYTF; CDR3 DNA: TGCGCCAGCAGCTTGGTGATCCAGGGCTATGGCTACACCTTC; D gene: .; J gene: TRBJ1-2; clone size: .; V gene: TRBV5-1
CDR3 protein: CASTSSLSIDYGYTF; CDR3 DNA: TGTGCCAGCACCTCTAGCTTGTCCATTGACTATGGCTACACCTTC; D gene: .; J gene: TRBJ1-2; clone size: few; V gene: TRBV6-5
CDR3 protein: CASSRLAGNNEQFF; CDR3 DNA: TGCGCCAGCAGCCGACTAGCGGGGAACAATGAGCAGTTCTTC; D gene: TRBD2; J gene: TRBJ2-1; clone size: .; V gene: TRBV4-1
CDR3 protein: CASSPTDRGLLPETQYF; CDR3 DNA: TGTGCCAGCAGCCCGACCGACAGGGGTTTGTTGCCAGAGACCCAGTACTTC; D gene: TRBD1; J gene: TRBJ2-5; clone size: .; V gene: TRBV7-7
CDR3 protein: CASSLVTSGGADTQYF; CDR3 DNA: TGCGCCAGCAGCTTGGTGACTAGCGGGGGGGCAGATACGCAGTATTTT; D gene: TRBD2; J gene: TRBJ2-3; clone size: .; V gene: TRBV5-1
CDR3 protein: CASREGATTYQPQHF; CDR3 DNA: TGTGCCAGCAGGGAGGGGGCGACAACCTATCAGCCCCAGCATTTT; D gene: TRBD1; J gene: TRBJ1-5; clone size: .; V gene: TRBV6-5
CDR3 protein: CASSAPGTRAYEQYF; CDR3 DNA: TGTGCCAGCAGCGCACCGGGGACTAGGGCCTACGAGCAGTACTTC; D gene: TRBD2; J gene: TRBJ2-7; clone size: .; V gene: TRBV9
CDR3 protein: CASSYGQRGYEQYF; CDR3 DNA: TGTGCCAGCAGTTATGGACAACGAGGCTACGAGCAGTACTTC; D gene: .; J gene: TRBJ2-7; clone size: .; V gene: TRBV6-5
CDR3 protein: CASKGQNTGELFF; CDR3 DNA: TGCGCCAGCAAAGGACAGAACACCGGGGAGCTGTTTTTT; D gene: .; J gene: TRBJ2-2; clone size: .; V gene: TRBV10-1
CDR3 protein: CASSPSGRDTGELFF; CDR3 DNA: TGTGCCAGCAGTCCTAGCGGGAGAGACACCGGGGAGCTGTTTTTT; D gene: TRBD2; J gene: TRBJ2-2; clone size: few; V gene: TRBV6-4
CDR3 protein: CASSIGAGGASSTDTQYF; CDR3 DNA: TGTGCCAGTAGTATAGGTGCGGGGGGGGCCTCGAGCACAGATACGCAGTATTTT; D gene: TRBD2; J gene: TRBJ2-3; clone size: .; V gene: TRBV19
CDR3 protein: CASSLLPRGNEQFF; CDR3 DNA: TGTGCCAGCAGTTTATTGCCTCGGGGGAATGAGCAGTTCTTC; D gene: .; J gene: TRBJ2-1; clone size: .; V gene: TRBV27
CDR3 protein: CASSLGGFTEAFF; CDR3 DNA: TGCGCCAGCAGCTTGGGAGGGTTCACTGAAGCTTTCTTT; D gene: .; J gene: TRBJ1-1; clone size: .; V gene: TRBV5-1
CDR3 protein: CASSLGAVVTDTQYF; CDR3 DNA: TGCGCCAGCAGCTTGGGCGCGGTAGTCACAGATACGCAGTATTTT; D gene: .; J gene: TRBJ2-3; clone size: .; V gene: TRBV5-1
CDR3 protein: CASSSLRPGVVTEAFF; CDR3 DNA: TGTGCCAGCAGTTCCCTTCGCCCAGGGGTGGTCACTGAAGCTTTCTTT; D gene: .; J gene: TRBJ1-1; clone size: once; V gene: TRBV6-5
CDR3 protein: CASSRQGGQGITEAFF; CDR3 DNA: TGCGCCAGCAGCCGACAGGGGGGACAGGGAATCACTGAAGCTTTCTTT; D gene: TRBD1; J gene: TRBJ1-1; clone size: .; V gene: TRBV5-1
CDR3 protein: CASSQGHGGSSYEQYF; CDR3 DNA: TGTGCCAGCAGCCAAGGCCACGGGGGAAGCTCCTACGAGCAGTACTTC; D gene: .; J gene: TRBJ2-7; clone size: .; V gene: TRBV3-1/TRBV3-2
CDR3 protein: CASSGQYNTGELFF; CDR3 DNA: TGCGCCAGCAGCGGGCAGTACAACACCGGGGAGCTGTTTTTT; D gene: .; J gene: TRBJ2-2; clone size: .; V gene: TRBV5-1
CDR3 protein: CASSKARVPEAFF; CDR3 DNA: TGTGCCAGCAGCAAAGCGCGCGTTCCTGAAGCTTTCTTT; D gene: .; J gene: TRBJ1-1; clone size: .; V gene: TRBV21-1
CDR3 protein: CASSFTQSSGNTIYF; CDR3 DNA: TGTGCCAGCAGCTTTACACAGAGCTCTGGAAACACCATATATTTT; D gene: .; J gene: TRBJ1-3; clone size: .; V gene: TRBV7-9
CDR3 protein: CSARLSLSQYF; CDR3 DNA: TGCAGTGCTAGACTTAGTTTATCCCAGTACTTC; D gene: .; J gene: TRBJ2-5; clone size: .; V gene: TRBV20-1
CDR3 protein: CASSYTGPTEKLFF; CDR3 DNA: TGTGCCAGCAGTTACACAGGGCCAACTGAAAAACTGTTTTTT; D gene: .; J gene: TRBJ1-4; clone size: .; V gene: TRBV6-6
CDR3 protein: CASSSPPDGGIVSPLHF; CDR3 DNA: TGTGCCAGCAGCTCGCCCCCGGACGGGGGGATAGTATCACCCCTCCACTTT; D gene: .; J gene: TRBJ1-6; clone size: .; V gene: TRBV28
CDR3 protein: CASSVAPSGTDNEQFF; CDR3 DNA: TGTGCCAGCAGCGTAGCCCCAAGCGGGACGGACAATGAGCAGTTCTTC; D gene: TRBD2; J gene: TRBJ2-1; clone size: .; V gene: TRBV9
CDR3 protein: CASSPFLVQGASLYGYTF; CDR3 DNA: TGTGCCAGCAGCCCGTTCCTTGTCCAGGGGGCCAGTTTATATGGCTACACCTTC; D gene: TRBD1; J gene: TRBJ1-2; clone size: .; V gene: TRBV7-9
CDR3 protein: CASSSGVGRQPQHF; CDR3 DNA: TGTGCCAGCAGCTCAGGGGTGGGTCGTCAGCCCCAGCATTTT; D gene: .; J gene: TRBJ1-5; clone size: .; V gene: TRBV7-9
CDR3 protein: CASSEGPYEQYF; CDR3 DNA: TGTGCCAGCAGTGAGGGGCCCTACGAGCAGTACTTC; D gene: .; J gene: TRBJ2-7; clone size: few; V gene: TRBV6-1
CDR3 protein: CASRETDTEAFF; CDR3 DNA: TGTGCCAGCAGAGAGACAGACACTGAAGCTTTCTTT; D gene: .; J gene: TRBJ1-1; clone size: once; V gene: TRBV28
CDR3 protein: CASRTGQGVGGYTF; CDR3 DNA: TGTGCCAGCAGGACGGGACAGGGGGTTGGTGGCTACACCTTC; D gene: TRBD1; J gene: TRBJ1-2; clone size: .; V gene: TRBV6-5
CDR3 protein: CASSLGQGNTDTQYF; CDR3 DNA: TGCGCCAGCAGCTTGGGACAGGGGAATACAGATACGCAGTATTTT; D gene: TRBD1; J gene: TRBJ2-3; clone size: .; V gene: TRBV5-1